Shown below are 24 T cell receptor beta chains from a single sample sequenced in a study of T-cell reconstitution after alpha-beta-depleted transplantation in children. Molecular barcoding with unique molecular identifiers was used for the TCRbeta library. TCRdb reprocessed the PCR reads via MiXCR and lists one record per CDR3 protein. Of about 400,000 distinct CDR3 sequences detected, 20% appear once; the ten largest clones hold over 3.5%. The input for sequencing was PBMCs from the stem cell graft donor, taken from the stem cell graft. All receptors come from a human donor who donated a stem cell graft to a child with acute myeloid leukemia.

The chain is built from TRBV7-2 and TRBJ2-2; TRBD2 is a possible D gene (6 bases). CDR3 length: 16 amino acids. CDR1 and CDR2 from the germline V gene are SGHTA and FQGNSA. The V gene lost 0 bases and the J gene lost 4 bases, with 12 bases spanning the gap. The DNA for the CDR3 is TGTGCCAGCAGCTTAGCGGGAGGTGTGAGCACCGGGGAGCTGTTTTTT. Protein sequence: CASSLAGGVSTGELFF.

This clonotype showed up many times. V is TRBV20-1 and J is TRBJ2-1; the D gene is possibly TRBD2 (6 bases). The germline gives CDR1 DFQATT, CDR2 SNEGSKA (reference sequence). This CDR3 is 15 amino acids long. V gave up 3 bases and J gave up 3 bases, with 15 bases separating them. The DNA of the CDR3 is TGCAGTGCTAGGTCTGCGGGATCCGACTACAATGAGCAGTTCTTC. Translating it yields CSARSAGSDYNEQFF.

The chain links TRBV27 to TRBJ2-7; 8 bases match TRBD1. The V and J ends lost 10 bases and 2 bases, in that order; junction bases with no gene match: 7. CDR3 length: 13 residues. Germline V gene lookup returns CDR1 MNHEY and CDR2 SMNVEV (reference sequence). The DNA for the CDR3 is TGTGCCACCAGGACAGGGCTCACCTACGAGCAGTACTTC. Its translation is CATRTGLTYEQYF.

The sample holds a few counts of this clonotype. The CDR3 nucleotides read TGTGCTAGTGCCGGGGGACAGCGAACAGATACGCAGTATTTT. It codes for CASAGGQRTDTQYF. The genes are TRBV12-5 and TRBJ2-3; tentative D call: TRBD1 (7 bases). The germline CDR1 and CDR2 sequences are LGHNT and FRNRAP. The CDR3 is made up of 14 amino acids. The V end was cut by 7 bases, the J end by 3 bases, with 14 bases between.

This clonotype has more than one count but fewer than ten. The rearrangement links TRBV24-1 to TRBJ2-1; TRBD2 agrees at 12 bases. The J segment lost 6 bases and the V segment lost 3 bases, leaving 2 bases of the junction unmatched. In germline, CDR1 is KGHDR, CDR2 SFDVKD. This CDR3 region has 15 residues. The CDR3 here is CATSDQLAGGNEQFF. DNA for the CDR3: TGTGCCACCAGTGATCAACTAGCGGGAGGCAATGAGCAGTTCTTC.

This clonotype was counted a few times. This rearrangement joins TRBV5-5 to TRBJ1-5; no firm D call. Per the germline V gene, CDR1 is SGHKS and CDR2 is YYEKEE (reference sequence). V lost 2 bases, J lost 6 bases, and 12 bases lay in between. This CDR3 is built from 14 residues. In DNA form, the CDR3 reads TGTGCCAGCAGCTTCGAAGGGTTAGGTCAGCCCCAGCATTTT. It encodes CASSFEGLGQPQHF. The whole variable domain, remainder taken from reference TRBV5-5 and TRBJ1-5, is DAGVTQSPTHLIKTRGQQVTLRCSPISGHKSVSWYQQVLGQGPQFIFQYYEKEERGRGNFPDRFSARQFPNYSSELNVNALLLGDSALYLCASSFEGLGQPQHFGDGTRLSIL.

This clonotype was recorded at least ten times. The chain has TRBV20-1 and TRBJ2-5; D unresolved. This CDR3 is 11 amino acids long. V was pared by 8 bases and J by 2 bases, with 9 bases between. The germline V gene encodes CDR1 DFQATT and CDR2 SNEGSKA (reference sequence). CDR3 nucleotide sequence: TGCAGTCTCAGCGAACAAGAGACCCAGTACTTC. It specifies CSLSEQETQYF.

This clonotype was found a few times. This rearrangement joins TRBV6-5 to TRBJ1-5; D gene unclear. CDR3 length: 15 amino acids. V lost 0 bases, J lost 1 base, and 7 bases lay in between. Germline CDR1 MNHEY, CDR2 SVGAGI. CDR3 sequence: CASSYSAESNQPQHF. CDR3 bases: TGTGCCAGCAGTTACTCTGCAGAAAGCAATCAGCCCCAGCATTTT.

The chain couples TRBV15 to TRBJ2-6, with D possibly TRBD1 on 6 matching bases. CDR1 is LNHNV, CDR2 YYDKDF, per germline (reference sequence). CDR3 size: 16 residues. Trimming left V 4 bases short and J 1 base short, with 11 bases between. The CDR3 loop is CATSTPGESGANVLTF. CDR3 coding DNA: TGTGCCACCAGCACCCCAGGGGAGTCTGGGGCCAACGTCCTGACTTTC.

CDR3 sequence (DNA): TGTGCCAGCAGTTTATCAAGGGGGCCCACCAATCAGCCCCAGCATTTT. Amino acid sequence: CASSLSRGPTNQPQHF. The V gene is TRBV6-2 or TRBV6-3, the J gene TRBJ1-5, with 7 bases fitting TRBD1. After removal of 4 bases from V and 3 bases from J, the junction contained 9 bases not matched to a gene. This CDR3 region has 16 residues. Germline CDR1 and CDR2: MNHEY and SVGEGT.

The genes are TRBV15 and TRBJ2-1; TRBD2 aligns across 8 bases. CDR3 length equals 13 residues. CDR1 is LNHNV, CDR2 YYDKDF, per germline (reference sequence). V gave up 1 base and J gave up 8 bases; unmatched junction bases: 1. CDR3 nucleotide sequence: TGTGCCACCAGCAGAGCGGGAGGGGATGAGCAGTTCTTC. It is translated as CATSRAGGDEQFF.

This clonotype was observed a handful of times. The chain couples TRBV25-1 to TRBJ2-4; TRBD1 agrees at 9 bases. The CDR3 has 17 residues. Germline V CDR1 and CDR2: MGHDK, SYGVNS. V lost 0 bases to trimming and J lost 9 bases; unmatched junction nucleotides: 12. The CDR3 sequence: CASSEYYPGQGQFIQYF. The CDR3 region has the DNA TGTGCCAGCAGTGAATATTACCCAGGACAGGGGCAGTTCATTCAGTACTTC.

The chain links TRBV12-3 or TRBV12-4 to TRBJ2-5; no definite D call. The CDR3 consists of 13 residues. The V and J ends lost 3 bases and 4 bases respectively, with 9 bases between them. The CDR3 DNA reads TGTGCCAGCAGTTTCCCGCCAAGAGAGACCCAGTACTTC. It is translated as CASSFPPRETQYF.

This clonotype was found a few times. This chain links TRBV20-1 with TRBJ2-1, with a tentative D call TRBD2 (6 bases). Trimming stripped 6 bases from V and 4 bases from J, with 16 bases between. The CDR3 sequence is 14 residues long. Germline CDR1 reads DFQATT; CDR2 reads SNEGSKA (reference sequence). Written as DNA, the CDR3 is TGCAGTGCAGTGTTCAGCGGGTTGTACAATGAGCAGTTCTTC. Amino acid sequence: CSAVFSGLYNEQFF.

This clonotype appeared a single time. The rearrangement links TRBV3-1 to TRBJ2-7, with D hard to call. Germline V gives CDR1 LGHDT, CDR2 YNNKEL (reference sequence). V lost 0 bases to trimming and J lost 4 bases, with 10 bases between them. This CDR3 contains 14 residues. The CDR3 DNA reads as TGTGCCAGCAGCCAAGAATGGGGTACGTACGAGCAGTACTTC. It specifies CASSQEWGTYEQYF.

CDR3 bases: TGTGCCAGCAGTTCCCAACGTGGGGGACAGCACAATCAGCCCCAGCATTTT. Translation gives CASSSQRGGQHNQPQHF. The chain uses TRBV12-3 or TRBV12-4 and TRBJ1-5; TRBD1 agrees at 7 bases. The CDR3 is made up of 17 amino acids. With V trimmed by 4 bases and J by 3 bases, 12 bases remained unmatched.

This clonotype was picked up a small number of times. The gene calls are TRBV5-1 and TRBJ2-3; D could derive from TRBD1 or TRBD2 (5 bases each). V lost 4 bases and J lost 8, with 14 bases in between. This CDR3 contains 13 residues. Germline V lookup: CDR1 SGHRS, CDR2 YFSETQ. CDR3 sequence reads: CASSTGTEGTQYF. In DNA, the CDR3 is TGCGCCAGCAGCACCGGGACCGAGGGTACGCAGTATTTT.

This rearrangement joins TRBV9 to TRBJ2-2; D is ambiguous. The CDR3 has 14 amino acids. Looked up from germline, CDR1 is SGDLS and CDR2 is YYNGEE. The V gene lost 0 bases and the J gene lost 5 bases, with 8 bases spanning the gap. The CDR3 DNA follows: TGTGCCAGCAGCGTAGCTACGGAGACCGGGGAGCTGTTTTTT. Its translation: CASSVATETGELFF.

The genes are TRBV27 and TRBJ2-7; perhaps TRBD1 as D (6 bases). V shed 0 bases and J shed 0 bases, with 12 bases lying between them. CDR3 length: 16 amino acids. In germline, CDR1 is MNHEY, CDR2 SMNVEV (reference sequence). The CDR3 region has the DNA TGTGCCAGCAGTTTATCATACAGGGTGAGCTCCTACGAGCAGTACTTC. Amino acids: CASSLSYRVSSYEQYF.

The V call is TRBV29-1, the J call TRBJ2-7, with no clear D. CDR1 and CDR2 (germline): SQVTM, ANQGSEA. Trimming took off 3 bases at V and 0 bases at J, with 12 bases between the two ends. The CDR3 is 14 residues long. The CDR3 loop is CSVDSGSSSYEQYF. The CDR3, as DNA: TGCAGCGTTGATTCTGGCAGTAGCTCCTACGAGCAGTACTTC.

The V and J genes are TRBV29-1 and TRBJ2-7; 7 bases match TRBD2. This CDR3 is 15 amino acids long. The germline gives CDR1 SQVTM, CDR2 ANQGSEA. Trimming cost V 0 bases and J 0 bases; bases outside gene matches: 5. The CDR3 region has the DNA TGCAGCGTTGAAGAGGAGACTAGCACCTCCTACGAGCAGTACTTC. Protein product: CSVEEETSTSYEQYF.

This chain joins TRBV6-1 and TRBJ2-1; D may be TRBD2 (6 bases). V lost 5 bases to trimming and J lost 8 bases, with 16 bases between them. Germline CDR1 is MNHNS and CDR2 is SASEGT. The CDR3 runs 14 residues. The CDR3 DNA reads TGTGCCAGCAGTCCGGGACTCGGCTTCTATGAGCAGTTCTTC. Protein product: CASSPGLGFYEQFF.

This clonotype was detected ten times or more. The chain uses TRBV11-2 and TRBJ1-6; TRBD1 might be the D (6 bases). There are 16 residues in the CDR3. Germline CDR1 and CDR2: SGHAT and FQNNGV. The V and J ends lost 0 bases and 11 bases respectively, with 17 bases between them. CDR3 nucleotide sequence: TGTGCCAGCAGCTTAGATTTACAGGCCGAGGGGGCACCCCTCCACTTT. It yields the protein CASSLDLQAEGAPLHF.

The chain uses TRBV21-1 and TRBJ2-7. TRBV21-1 is designated a pseudogene. This CDR3 region has 14 residues. DNA for the CDR3: TGTGCCAGCAGCAAAGGGGCAGGCATCTACGAGCAGTACTTC. Its translation is CASSKGAGIYEQYF.